This TCR beta chain was identified during a study of T cell repertoires in cytomegalovirus infection. Study context: It can be stated that public TCR beta signatures indicated CMV infection as well as a matching HLA type.

For this clonotype: No antigen is known for it.

The length of the CDR3 is 16 residues. The V and J ends lost 4 bases and 3 bases respectively, with 16 bases between them. Germline CDR1 reads SEHNR; CDR2 reads FQNEAQ (reference sequence). TCRdb called the reads again in MiXCR, with one record for every CDR3 protein. The data show around 710,000 distinct CDR3 sequences, 25% to 30% seen once. Study-wide results and limits: The ex vivo response was dominated by HLA-C-restricted CMV-specific TCR beta clonotypes.

The chain carries TRBV7-9 and TRBJ1-5, with a possible D match to TRBD1 (5 bases). This clonotype was obtained from a human donor in good health (CMV status not recorded). Some clones in this sample may be carry-over from other donors' samples. The sequences come from cultured CD8+ T cells from PBMCs, collected from culture after CMV antigen stimulation. CDR3 residues: CASSSSTGTINQPQHF. CDR3 in DNA: TGTGCCAGCAGCTCTAGTACCGGGACGATCAATCAGCCCCAGCATTTT.